This TCR beta chain was obtained from a study of T-cell reconstitution after alpha-beta-depleted transplantation in children. The CDR3 runs 13 residues. Germline-derived CDR1 and CDR2 are MNHNS and SASEGT. The V and J ends lost 6 bases and 7 bases respectively, with 15 bases between them. Preparing the TCRbeta library involved the use of unique molecular identifiers. One entry per CDR3 protein results from TCRdb running MiXCR on the PCR reads. The table records around 500,000 distinct CDR3 sequences, about an eighth of them present only once. The chain has TRBV6-1 and TRBJ2-5; possibly TRBD2 for D (5 bases). The TCR comes from a human donor who donated a stem cell graft to a child with combined immunodeficiency. The specimen was PBMCs from the stem cell graft donor, collected from the stem cell graft. This CDR3 reads CASSDPGRRTQYF. As DNA, the CDR3 is TGTGCCAGCAGCGACCCGGGAAGAAGGACCCAGTACTTC.